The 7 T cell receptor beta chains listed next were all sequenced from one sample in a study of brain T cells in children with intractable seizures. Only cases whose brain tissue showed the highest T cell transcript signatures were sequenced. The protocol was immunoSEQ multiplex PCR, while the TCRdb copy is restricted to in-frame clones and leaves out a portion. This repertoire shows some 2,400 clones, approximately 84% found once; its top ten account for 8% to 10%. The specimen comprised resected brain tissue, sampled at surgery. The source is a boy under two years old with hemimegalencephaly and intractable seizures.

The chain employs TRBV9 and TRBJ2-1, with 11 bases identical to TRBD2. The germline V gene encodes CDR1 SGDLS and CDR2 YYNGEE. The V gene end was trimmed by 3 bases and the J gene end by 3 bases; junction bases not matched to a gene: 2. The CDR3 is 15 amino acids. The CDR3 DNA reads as TGTGCCAGCAGCGCGGGACTAGCGGACTACAATGAGCAGTTCTTC. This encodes CASSAGLADYNEQFF. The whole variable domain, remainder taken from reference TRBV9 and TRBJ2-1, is DSGVTQTPKHLITATGQRVTLRCSPRSGDLSVYWYQQSLDQGLQFLIQYYNGEERAKGNILERFSAQQFPDLHSELNLSSLELGDSALYFCASSAGLADYNEQFFGPGTRLTVL.

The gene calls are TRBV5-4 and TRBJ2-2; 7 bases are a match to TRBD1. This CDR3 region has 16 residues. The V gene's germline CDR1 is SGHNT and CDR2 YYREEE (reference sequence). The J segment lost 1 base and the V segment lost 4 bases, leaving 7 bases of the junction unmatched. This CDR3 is CASSATGVRNTGELFF. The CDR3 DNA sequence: TGTGCCAGCAGCGCTACAGGGGTGAGGAACACCGGGGAGCTGTTTTTT.

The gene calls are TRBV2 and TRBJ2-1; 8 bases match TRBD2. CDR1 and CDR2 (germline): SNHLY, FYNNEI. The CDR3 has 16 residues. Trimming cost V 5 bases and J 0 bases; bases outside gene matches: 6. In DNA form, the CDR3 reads TGTGCCAGCAGTTCGACTAGCGCAGCCTCCTACAATGAGCAGTTCTTC. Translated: CASSSTSAASYNEQFF. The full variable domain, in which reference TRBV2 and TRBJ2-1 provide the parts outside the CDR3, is EPEVTQTPSHQVTQMGQEVILRCVPISNHLYFYWYRQILGQKVEFLVSFYNNEISEKSEIFDDQFSVERPDGSNFTLKIRSTKLEDSAMYFCASSSTSAASYNEQFFGPGTRLTVL.

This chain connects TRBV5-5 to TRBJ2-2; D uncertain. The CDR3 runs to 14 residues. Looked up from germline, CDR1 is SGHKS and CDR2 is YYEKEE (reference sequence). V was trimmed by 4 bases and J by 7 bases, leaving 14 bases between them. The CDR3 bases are TGTGCCAGCAGCCTGCACTCAGACAACGGGGAGCTGTTTTTT. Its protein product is CASSLHSDNGELFF.

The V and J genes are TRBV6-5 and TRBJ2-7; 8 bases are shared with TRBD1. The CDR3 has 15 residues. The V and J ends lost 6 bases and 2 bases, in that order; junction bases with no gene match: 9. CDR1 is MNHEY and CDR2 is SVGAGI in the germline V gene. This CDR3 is CASRLGGTGAYEQYF. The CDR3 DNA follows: TGTGCCAGCAGGTTAGGCGGGACAGGAGCCTACGAGCAGTACTTC.

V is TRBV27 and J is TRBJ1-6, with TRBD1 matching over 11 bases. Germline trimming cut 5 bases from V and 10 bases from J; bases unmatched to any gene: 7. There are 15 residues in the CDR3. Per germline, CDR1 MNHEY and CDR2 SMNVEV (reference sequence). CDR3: CASSLIWTGGSPLHF. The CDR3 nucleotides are TGTGCCAGCAGTCTTATATGGACAGGGGGCTCACCCCTCCACTTT.

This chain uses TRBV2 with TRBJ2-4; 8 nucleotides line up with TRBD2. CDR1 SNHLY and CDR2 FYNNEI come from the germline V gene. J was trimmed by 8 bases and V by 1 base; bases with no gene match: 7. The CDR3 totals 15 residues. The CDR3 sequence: CASSEVRSGSDIQYF. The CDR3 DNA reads TGTGCCAGCAGTGAAGTTAGGAGCGGGAGTGACATTCAGTACTTC.